This passage covers 9 T cell receptor beta chains from one sample sequenced in a study of a mutant IDH1 vaccine in newly diagnosed glioma. Time point meaning: week 23, last vaccination. One vaccine dose held 300 ug of mutant IDH1 20-mer peptide and came with topical imiquimod. Measured with immunoSEQ multiplex PCR; TCRdb has only the in-frame clones, and not every one. The table lists 65,000 or so clones, about 85% of them singletons, with approximately 3.8% in the top ten. No antigen has been identified for these receptors. Sequences were derived from PBMCs, sampled from a glioma patient whose treatment included an IDH1 peptide vaccine. These receptor sequences come from a man aged 25 to 40 with glioma.

The rearrangement joins TRBV9 to TRBJ1-3; no definite D call. Germline values: CDR1 SGDLS, CDR2 YYNGEE. The CDR3 loop spans 17 amino acids. V was pared by 1 base and J by 0 bases, with 14 bases between. CDR3 in amino acids: CASSVHQGYSSGNTIYF. DNA of the CDR3: TGTGCCAGCAGCGTACACCAAGGATATTCCTCTGGAAACACCATATATTTT.

CDR3 nucleotide sequence: TGTGCCAGCAGCCCAGGTGACAATCAGCCCCAGCATTTT. Amino acids: CASSPGDNQPQHF. V usage is TRBV6-4 and J usage is TRBJ1-5; no reliable D call. Germline V lookup: CDR1 MRHNA, CDR2 SNTAGT. This CDR3 comprises 13 residues. The V and J ends lost 6 bases and 3 bases respectively, with 9 bases between them.

This rearrangement joins TRBV11-2 to TRBJ1-5; D perhaps matches TRBD1 (5 bases). The CDR3 extends over 15 amino acids. The V end lost 1 base, the J end lost 2 bases, and 9 bases lay between the germline ends. Looked up from germline, CDR1 is SGHAT and CDR2 is FQNNGV. The chain's CDR3 is CASSLGGIGNQPQHF. In nucleotides, the CDR3 is TGTGCCAGCAGCTTAGGGGGGATAGGCAATCAGCCCCAGCATTTT.

The table lists this clone with a few counts. This chain connects TRBV2 to TRBJ1-5; D is unclear. With 4 bases removed from V and 2 bases from J, the gap between germline ends came to 6 bases. This CDR3 is 13 amino acids long. CDR1 and CDR2 (germline): SNHLY, FYNNEI. CDR3 residues: CASSGRGNQPQHF. The CDR3 region has the DNA TGTGCCAGCAGTGGGCGGGGCAATCAGCCCCAGCATTTT.

The chain carries TRBV5-4 and TRBJ2-2, with 10 bases fitting TRBD2. This CDR3 is built from 16 residues. J lost 5 bases, V lost 0 bases, and 4 bases had no gene match. Germline V CDR1 and CDR2: SGHNT, YYREEE (reference sequence). CDR3 in DNA: TGTGCCAGCAGCTTGGGCCCTAGCGGGGGAACCGGGGAGCTGTTTTTT. This translates into CASSLGPSGGTGELFF.

This clone has more than one count but fewer than ten. The V and J genes are TRBV15 and TRBJ1-4; D remains ambiguous. The CDR3 sequence is 16 residues long. Germline loops: CDR1 LNHNV, CDR2 YYDKDF (reference sequence). V lost 0 bases and J lost 4, with 12 bases in between. The CDR3 DNA reads as TGTGCCACCAGCAGAGATCTGGTTTCGGTTAATGAAAAACTGTTTTTT. It is translated as CATSRDLVSVNEKLFF.

V and J are TRBV9 and TRBJ2-1, with a weak D call TRBD1 (7 bases). Trimming pared 4 bases from V and 0 bases from J, leaving 11 bases between. CDR3 length: 15 amino acids. The germline CDR1 and CDR2 sequences are SGDLS and YYNGEE. The CDR3 nucleotides read TGTGCCAGCAGCTTCAGGGGGGACTCCTACAATGAGCAGTTCTTC. It is translated as CASSFRGDSYNEQFF. The full variable domain, in which reference TRBV9 and TRBJ2-1 provide the parts outside the CDR3, is DSGVTQTPKHLITATGQRVTLRCSPRSGDLSVYWYQQSLDQGLQFLIQYYNGEERAKGNILERFSAQQFPDLHSELNLSSLELGDSALYFCASSFRGDSYNEQFFGPGTRLTVL.

The chain couples TRBV29-1 to TRBJ2-1, with D perhaps assigned TRBD1 or TRBD2 (5 bases each). Germline CDR1 reads SQVTM; CDR2 reads ANQGSEA. V lost 4 bases and J lost 8, with 12 bases in between. The CDR3 extends over 12 amino acids. The CDR3 region is CSVVGGTYEQFF. The CDR3 DNA reads as TGCAGCGTTGTTGGGGGAACCTATGAGCAGTTCTTC.

This rearrangement joins TRBV6-5 to TRBJ2-1, with D maybe TRBD1 (6 bases). Germline CDR1 MNHEY, CDR2 SVGAGI. Trimming removed 0 bases at V and 4 bases at J, with 10 bases between. The CDR3 is 15 amino acids. The CDR3 sequence is CASSYSQGRYNEQFF. Here the CDR3 DNA reads TGTGCCAGCAGTTACTCACAGGGCCGTTACAATGAGCAGTTCTTC.